What follows describes a single T cell receptor beta chain. Its antigen is not known. Within the sample, other DNA sequences also encode this same CDR3. The data stem from a study of cytomegalovirus exposure and HLA in healthy donors. Study in general: Genetic ancestry analysis placed about 80% of the 398 donors that were genotyped in the Caucasian-associated cluster. Regarding the study as a whole: Researchers counted 164 TCR beta chains as cytomegalovirus-associated.

No record exists of this donor's CMV serostatus. V dropped 0 bases and J dropped 5; count of bases not matched to a gene: 3. The CDR3 loop spans 15 amino acids. Germline assignment: CDR1 SGDLS and CDR2 YYNGEE. Both 60 Vbeta primers and 13 Jbeta primers went into the PCR. Sequenced by immunoSEQ multiplex PCR; TCRdb stores in-frame clones only, minus some. The table includes some 130,000 clones, roughly 75% detected once. Sequenced sample: PBMCs. The TCR was taken from a man between 25 and 39 years old in good health. This chain joins TRBV9 and TRBJ2-2; 8 bases match TRBD1. The CDR3 nucleotides read TGTGCCAGCAGCGTAGTACAGGGGGGTACCGGGGAGCTGTTTTTT. Amino acid sequence: CASSVVQGGTGELFF.